Below, one TCR beta chain is given with its context. Primers: 60 Vbeta forward and 13 Jbeta reverse. The data were produced by immunoSEQ multiplex PCR, yet TCRdb's version contains in-frame clones alone and is incomplete. The sample has about 130,000 clones; the top ten hold 1.5% to 2%. The CDR3 has 13 amino acids. Germline CDR1 is SNHLY and CDR2 is FYNNEI. Trimming removed 7 bases from V and 2 bases from J; junction bases left unmatched: 4. The sample belongs to a study of cytomegalovirus exposure and HLA in healthy donors. The wider study: Falling in the Caucasian-associated ancestry cluster were roughly 80% of 398 genotyped donors.

The sequence was obtained from a woman aged 40 to 50 in good health and CMV-seropositive. The sample taken for sequencing was PBMCs. V is TRBV2 and J is TRBJ1-2; 7 positions match TRBD1. The CDR3 nucleotides read TGTGCCAGCACCCAGGACAGGAACTATGGCTACACCTTC. It codes for CASTQDRNYGYTF.